This is a list of T cell receptor beta chains from one sample in a study of tissue T cells after allogeneic stem cell transplantation. The repertoire was sequenced with immunoSEQ multiplex PCR; TCRdb's copy has only in-frame clones and lacks some. This table holds about 9,800 clones, over 60% found once. This specimen was tissue from the stomach, taken at autopsy. Receptors were obtained from a male donor at least 60 years old with lung cancer. CDR3s include the opening cysteine and the closing phenylalanine or tryptophan. Each record gives: clone size, V gene, J gene, D gene, CDR3 DNA, CDR3 protein. The D gene is left open where the match is weak. Only some rows state a clone size, as once, few, many or a class for expanded clones.

-	TRBV6-6	TRBJ1-6	-	TGTGCCAGCGGTTTGGATTCACCCCTCCACTTT	CASGLDSPLHF
-	TRBV6-2/TRBV6-3	TRBJ1-2	-	TGTGCCAGCAGCTCGTCGGGAATTGGCTACACCTTC	CASSSSGIGYTF
-	TRBV7-9	TRBJ1-4	-	TGTGCCAGCAGCTTAGGGACATATGAAAAACTGTTTTTT	CASSLGTYEKLFF
-	TRBV11-1	TRBJ2-7	-	TGTGCCAGCAGCTTAGGAGGGAGCACCTACGAGCAGTACTTC	CASSLGGSTYEQYF
-	TRBV9	TRBJ1-1	-	TGTGCCAGCAGTGCCCCTTCGGCGAACACTGAAGCTTTCTTT	CASSAPSANTEAFF
few	TRBV4-3	TRBJ1-1	-	TGCGCCAGCAGCCAAGACGGGCTGTACACTGAAGCTTTCTTT	CASSQDGLYTEAFF
-	TRBV6-5	TRBJ2-7	-	TGTGCCAGCAGCTCGCCGGGAGAGAGCTCCTACGAGCAGTACTTC	CASSSPGESSYEQYF
-	TRBV5-6	TRBJ1-1	-	TGTGCCAGCTTCAGTCACAGAAAGAACACTGAAGCTTTCTTT	CASFSHRKNTEAFF
-	TRBV29-1	TRBJ2-3	TRBD1	TGCAGCGTCAGGCAGGGGGCGACAGATACGCAGTATTTT	CSVRQGATDTQYF
-	TRBV29-1	TRBJ1-2	-	TGCAGCGTCCTGACAGGTCCCGGCGGCTACACCTTC	CSVLTGPGGYTF
-	TRBV2	TRBJ2-5	-	TGTGCCAGCAGTGAAGCGCGGAGCCAAGAGACCCAGTACTTC	CASSEARSQETQYF
-	TRBV7-9	TRBJ1-1	-	TGTGCCAGCAGCTTAGCGGAGATATCGAACACTGAAGCTTTCTTT	CASSLAEISNTEAFF
-	TRBV5-4	TRBJ2-3	-	TGTGCCAGCAGCTTGTTCACAGATACGCAGTATTTT	CASSLFTDTQYF
-	TRBV11-2	TRBJ1-2	-	TGTGCCAGCACCCCCGCCGGCAGAAACTATGGCTACACCTTC	CASTPAGRNYGYTF
-	TRBV4-1	TRBJ2-7	-	TGCGCCAGCAGCTCCCAGTTGGGATCTCCCGGCGAGCAGTACTTC	CASSSQLGSPGEQYF
-	TRBV30	TRBJ1-6	-	TGTGCCTGGAGCTTCGATTCACCCCTCCACTTT	CAWSFDSPLHF
-	TRBV6-6	TRBJ1-5	-	TGTGCCAGCAGCTCCCCCGGGAATAATCAGCCCCAGCATTTT	CASSSPGNNQPQHF
-	TRBV29-1	TRBJ1-2	-	TGCAGCGTTGAAGAAACCAGAGGGTATGGCTACACCTTC	CSVEETRGYGYTF
-	TRBV5-1	TRBJ2-7	-	TGCGCCAGCAGCTTTTCCGGGACCTCGGCCGAGCAGTACTTC	CASSFSGTSAEQYF
-	TRBV7-2	TRBJ2-5	TRBD2	TGTGCCAGCAGCTTAGTTACTAGCGGGGGGGGACAAGAGACCCAGTACTTC	CASSLVTSGGGQETQYF
-	TRBV5-4	TRBJ2-5	TRBD1	TGTGCCAGCAGCCCCCGGGACAGGGGTGGGGAGACCCAGTACTTC	CASSPRDRGGETQYF
-	TRBV4-1	TRBJ1-1	TRBD1	TGCGCCAGCAGCCAAGAAGGACAGGGTGGAAGGAACACTGAAGCTTTCTTT	CASSQEGQGGRNTEAFF
medium-sized	TRBV5-5	TRBJ1-2	TRBD1	TGTGCCAGCAGCTTCTTACAGGGGGTCTCTGGCTACACCTTC	CASSFLQGVSGYTF
-	TRBV24-1	TRBJ2-3	-	TGTGCCACCAGAGGGCCGACAGATACGCAGTATTTT	CATRGPTDTQYF
-	TRBV7-6	TRBJ2-1	-	TGTGCCAGCAGCTTACCTTCCACTTACAATGAGCAGTTCTTC	CASSLPSTYNEQFF
-	TRBV7-2	TRBJ1-4	-	TGTGCCAGCAGCTTATATCTGGGGGGTCCAACTAATGAAAAACTGTTTTTT	CASSLYLGGPTNEKLFF
-	TRBV20-1	TRBJ1-5	-	TGCAGTGCTAGTTTAAGGGGGTACGGCAATCAGCCCCAGCATTTT	CSASLRGYGNQPQHF
-	TRBV7-2	TRBJ2-5	-	TGTGCCAGCAGCTTAGCGCCCTCAAGTTTTGAGACCCAGTACTTC	CASSLAPSSFETQYF
-	TRBV6-2/TRBV6-3	TRBJ2-5	-	TGTGCCAGCAGTGCGGGACAGTCCCTTGTGTACCAAGAGACCCAGTACTTC	CASSAGQSLVYQETQYF
-	TRBV7-3	TRBJ2-1	-	TGTGCCAGCAGCGCCTATACCCCGCCCTACAATGAGCAGTTCTTC	CASSAYTPPYNEQFF
-	TRBV7-3	TRBJ2-3	-	TGTGCCAGCAGCTGGATACCCGGGGATACGCAGTATTTT	CASSWIPGDTQYF
-	TRBV13	TRBJ2-1	TRBD2	TGTGCCAGCAGCTTAGGTAGCGGGAGGTCCGTCTACAATGAGCAGTTCTTC	CASSLGSGRSVYNEQFF
few	TRBV28	TRBJ1-6	TRBD1	TGTGCCAGCAGTAGACAGGGGGCGAGCTATAATTCACCCCTCCACTTT	CASSRQGASYNSPLHF
-	TRBV6-2/TRBV6-3	TRBJ2-4	-	TGTGCCAGCAGTTACTCGGAGACAGGACTCCTGAACATTCAGTACTTC	CASSYSETGLLNIQYF
-	TRBV7-6	TRBJ2-1	-	TGTGCCAGCAGTCCCCGGAGCTCCTACAATGAGCAGTTCTTC	CASSPRSSYNEQFF
few	TRBV7-2	TRBJ2-7	TRBD2	TGTGCCAGCAGCTTAGGTCTAGCGGGGGTTATTTCCGAGCAGTACTTC	CASSLGLAGVISEQYF
-	TRBV5-8	TRBJ1-2	TRBD1	TGTGCCAGCAGCACGACAGGGGCCGGCTATGGCTACACCTTC	CASSTTGAGYGYTF
few	TRBV5-5	TRBJ2-7	-	TGTGCCAGCAGCTTGGTTGGAGGGAGCTCCTACGAGCAGTACTTC	CASSLVGGSSYEQYF
-	TRBV6-2/TRBV6-3	TRBJ2-5	-	TGTGCCAGCAGTTACGTTGGGACACTGCAAGAGACCCAGTACTTC	CASSYVGTLQETQYF
-	TRBV6-5	TRBJ2-5	-	TGTGCCAGCAGACCCGGAGGGTGGGGGCAAGAGACCCAGTACTTC	CASRPGGWGQETQYF
few	TRBV3-1/TRBV3-2	TRBJ1-2	TRBD1	TGTGCCAGCAGCCAAGCTTCCGGGACAGGCTATGGCTACACCTTC	CASSQASGTGYGYTF
-	TRBV6-1	TRBJ2-3	-	TGTGCCAGCAGTGAAGCCGCAGGGTCGGATACGCAGTATTTT	CASSEAAGSDTQYF
-	TRBV9	TRBJ1-3	TRBD1	TGTGCCAGCAGCGTAGGGCAGGGGGCCAGAAACACCATATATTTT	CASSVGQGARNTIYF
few	TRBV6-1	TRBJ2-7	-	TGTGCCAGCAGTGAAGTGGCAGGTAGCTCCTACGAGCAGTACTTC	CASSEVAGSSYEQYF
few	TRBV2	TRBJ2-1	-	TGTGCCAGCAGTGTAGCGACCTACAATGAGCAGTTCTTC	CASSVATYNEQFF
-	TRBV6-5	TRBJ2-2	-	TGTGCCAGCAAAAGGGATGGAGTCACCGGGGAGCTGTTTTTT	CASKRDGVTGELFF
-	TRBV5-4	TRBJ1-3	-	TGTGCCAGCAGCCGGGGACGGACCGGCCTGGAAAACACCATATATTTT	CASSRGRTGLENTIYF
few	TRBV19	TRBJ1-1	-	TGTGCCAGTAGTTCCCCGGACATAACGAACACTGAAGCTTTCTTT	CASSSPDITNTEAFF
medium-sized	TRBV4-3	TRBJ2-7	-	TGCGCCAGCAGCCAAGGGGCAGGAGCACACGAGCAGTACTTC	CASSQGAGAHEQYF
once	TRBV25-1	TRBJ1-3	-	TGTGCCAGCAGTGAAGGGGGCAACTCTGGAAACACCATATATTTT	CASSEGGNSGNTIYF
-	TRBV29-1	TRBJ1-2	-	TGCAGCGTTGAGGGTAAGGGCCCCAACTATGGCTACACCTTC	CSVEGKGPNYGYTF
few	TRBV15	TRBJ1-1	TRBD1	TGTGCCACCAGCACGGACAGGGTCACTGAAGCTTTCTTT	CATSTDRVTEAFF